These 25 T cell receptor beta chains were all obtained from the same sample, sequenced in a study of shared T cell receptors in the human thymus. Assay used: immunoSEQ multiplex PCR; TCRdb lists only in-frame clones, some missing. In the table there are about 710,000 clones, about 87% of which are singletons. This same sample was also taken into another study, of human thymus T cells.

Sample: thymocytes. The source is a boy younger than two with a congenital heart defect.

The chain links TRBV7-3 to TRBJ1-5; tentative D call: TRBD1 (5 bases). Trimming cost V 6 bases and J 0 bases, with 12 bases left between them. Germline CDR1 reads SGHTA; CDR2 reads FQGTGA. The CDR3 contains 15 residues. The CDR3 protein is CASRRTRYSNQPQHF. The CDR3 coding sequence is TGTGCCAGCAGACGGACACGCTATAGCAATCAGCCCCAGCATTTT. Full variable domain (outside the CDR3, taken from reference TRBV7-3 and TRBJ1-5): GAGVSQTPSNKVTEKGKYVELRCDPISGHTALYWYRQSLGQGPEFLIYFQGTGAADDSGLPNDRFFAVRPEGSVSTLKIQRTERGDSAVYLCASRRTRYSNQPQHFGDGTRLSIL.

V and J are TRBV11-1 and TRBJ1-4; 8 bases match TRBD1. The CDR3 runs to 15 residues. Germline CDR1 SGHAT, CDR2 FQDESV (reference sequence). V lost 5 bases, J lost 7 bases, and 9 bases stayed unmatched. The CDR3 protein is CASSPSTGEGEKLFF. CDR3 sequence (DNA): TGTGCCAGCAGCCCCTCGACAGGGGAGGGTGAAAAACTGTTTTTT.

The chain combines TRBV5-4 with TRBJ1-4; D is possibly TRBD1 (5 bases). The V end lost 2 bases, the J end lost 4 bases, and 12 bases lay between the germline ends. This CDR3 region has 15 residues. CDR1 and CDR2 (germline): SGHNT, YYREEE (reference sequence). The DNA of the CDR3 is TGTGCCAGCAGCTTTCAGGGCTCGGATAATGAAAAACTGTTTTTT. It codes for CASSFQGSDNEKLFF. Drawing the rest from reference TRBV5-4 and TRBJ1-4, the complete variable domain is ETGVTQSPTHLIKTRGQQVTLRCSSQSGHNTVSWYQQALGQGPQFIFQYYREEENGRGNFPPRFSGLQFPNYSSELNVNALELDDSALYLCASSFQGSDNEKLFFGSGTQLSVL.

The chain uses TRBV2 and TRBJ1-2; D ambiguous. V shed 4 bases and J shed 2 bases, with 14 bases lying between them. Germline V lookup: CDR1 SNHLY, CDR2 FYNNEI. CDR3 length: 15 residues. This CDR3 reads CASSGEQGGNYGYTF. The DNA for the CDR3 is TGTGCCAGCAGTGGGGAGCAAGGAGGGAACTATGGCTACACCTTC.

This chain links TRBV7-2 with TRBJ2-5; D might be TRBD2 (6 bases). CDR1 is SGHTA, CDR2 FQGNSA, per germline. With 2 bases removed from V and 3 bases from J, the gap between germline ends came to 13 bases. This CDR3 contains 15 residues. The CDR3 bases are TGTGCCAGCAGCTTAATCTCGCCGGGAGAAGAGACCCAGTACTTC. It translates to CASSLISPGEETQYF.

This sequence joins TRBV4-3 and TRBJ1-5, with a tentative D call TRBD1 (5 bases). Trimming removed 1 base at V and 0 bases at J, with 7 bases between. Germline CDR1 is LGHNA and CDR2 is YSLEER. The CDR3 is 15 amino acids. The CDR3 spells CASSQVRDSNQPQHF. The CDR3 DNA is TGCGCCAGCAGCCAAGTCAGGGATAGCAATCAGCCCCAGCATTTT.

The chain joins TRBV28 to TRBJ1-5, with D possibly TRBD1 on 5 matching bases. The CDR3 consists of 15 residues. V was trimmed by 6 bases and J by 3 bases, leaving 15 bases between them. Germline lookup yields CDR1 MDHEN and CDR2 SYDVKM. This chain's CDR3 is CASSPRSRDNQPQHF. CDR3 nucleotide sequence: TGTGCCAGCAGCCCCCGGTCCAGGGACAATCAGCCCCAGCATTTT. The full variable domain, in which reference TRBV28 and TRBJ1-5 provide the parts outside the CDR3, is DVKVTQSSRYLVKRTGEKVFLECVQDMDHENMFWYRQDPGLGLRLIYFSYDVKMKEKGDIPEGYSVSREKKERFSLILESASTNQTSMYLCASSPRSRDNQPQHFGDGTRLSIL.

Here the CDR3 reads CASSLGGVTYEQYF. As DNA, the CDR3 is TGTGCCAGCAGCTTGGGAGGGGTGACCTACGAGCAGTACTTC. The rearrangement joins TRBV6-1 to TRBJ2-7, with 7 bases lining up with TRBD2. The CDR3 spans 14 residues. Trimming removed 6 bases from V and 2 bases from J; junction bases left unmatched: 7. Germline CDR1 is MNHNS and CDR2 is SASEGT.

The chain joins TRBV7-2 to TRBJ2-7; 8 bases match TRBD2. Germline loops: CDR1 SGHTA, CDR2 FQGNSA. With V trimmed by 1 base and J by 1 base, 9 bases remained unmatched. CDR3 length: 17 amino acids. As DNA, the CDR3 is TGTGCCAGCAGCTTAGAGTTAGCGGGACTGCAATCCTACGAGCAGTACTTC. It is translated as CASSLELAGLQSYEQYF.

The V and J genes are TRBV27 and TRBJ1-4; no reliable D call. Germline CDR1 reads MNHEY; CDR2 reads SMNVEV (reference sequence). The ends were cut back, 8 bases at V and 2 bases at J, with 18 bases in the middle. This CDR3 spans 16 amino acids. The CDR3 region has the DNA TGTGCCAGCCAATCCCACTACTCGGGGACTAATGAAAAACTGTTTTTT. Its translation: CASQSHYSGTNEKLFF.

The V and J genes are TRBV6-6 and TRBJ2-2; 7 bases line up with TRBD1. Losses at the gene ends were 6 bases for V and 6 bases for J; bases not matched to a gene: 13. The length of the CDR3 is 16 residues. Per germline, CDR1 MNHNY and CDR2 SVGAGI (reference sequence). The CDR3 reads CASSRPRQGRAGELFF. In nucleotides, the CDR3 is TGTGCCAGCAGCCGCCCCAGACAGGGAAGAGCCGGGGAGCTGTTTTTT.

The chain has TRBV27 and TRBJ2-2, with D maybe TRBD2 (6 bases). Germline CDR1 is MNHEY and CDR2 is SMNVEV (reference sequence). Trimming left V 4 bases short and J 2 bases short, with 11 bases between. The CDR3 extends over 15 amino acids. CDR3 DNA: TGTGCCAGCAGTTCCCGGGACTCCAACACCGGGGAGCTGTTTTTT. Residues: CASSSRDSNTGELFF.

The chain uses TRBV9 and TRBJ2-7; TRBD2 is a possible D gene (7 bases). This CDR3 has 14 amino acids. The ends were cut back, 1 base at V and 10 bases at J, with 18 bases in the middle. The germline CDR1 and CDR2 sequences are SGDLS and YYNGEE. Written as DNA, the CDR3 is TGTGCCAGCAGCGTATTTGGAGGGGAGGGGGAACAGTACTTC. Its protein is CASSVFGGEGEQYF.

The chain employs TRBV28 and TRBJ2-7; D gene unclear. Germline assignment: CDR1 MDHEN and CDR2 SYDVKM. V was shortened by 4 bases and J by 6 bases, with 16 bases between the two germline ends. The CDR3 spans 14 residues. The CDR3 region has the DNA TGTGCCAGCAGTTCCCGATTTCATGGCTCCGAGCAGTACTTC. Encoded protein: CASSSRFHGSEQYF.

V is TRBV6-6 and J is TRBJ1-5; TRBD1 is a possible D gene (6 bases). Per the germline V gene, CDR1 is MNHNY and CDR2 is SVGAGI (reference sequence). The CDR3 totals 15 residues. CDR3 sequence (DNA): TGTGCTGCAGCGAAGACAGGAGCTGGCAATCAGCCCCAGCATTTT. Protein: CAAAKTGAGNQPQHF.

V usage is TRBV5-1 and J usage is TRBJ2-1; 10 bases line up with TRBD2. There are 15 residues in the CDR3. Per the germline V gene, CDR1 is SGHRS and CDR2 is YFSETQ. Germline trimming cut 2 bases from V and 2 bases from J; bases unmatched to any gene: 1. As DNA, the CDR3 is TGCGCCAGCAGCTTACTAGCGGGGACCTACAATGAGCAGTTCTTC. Translated: CASSLLAGTYNEQFF. The full variable domain, rest sourced from reference TRBV5-1 and TRBJ2-1, is KAGVTQTPRYLIKTRGQQVTLSCSPISGHRSVSWYQQTPGQGLQFLFEYFSETQRNKGNFPGRFSGRQFSNSRSEMNVSTLELGDSALYLCASSLLAGTYNEQFFGPGTRLTVL.

V and J are TRBV5-6 and TRBJ2-7; TRBD2 is a possible D gene (5 bases). Trimming removed 4 bases at V and 7 bases at J, with 12 bases between. This CDR3 contains 12 residues. Per germline, CDR1 SGHDT and CDR2 YYEEEE. The CDR3 nucleotides read TGTGCCAGCAGCGAGATCTTAGCGGAGCAGTACTTC. Residues: CASSEILAEQYF.

The rearrangement uses TRBV11-1 and TRBJ2-7, with 9 bases identical to TRBD1. Germline trimming cut 5 bases from V and 2 bases from J; bases unmatched to any gene: 7. The germline V gene has CDR1 SGHAT and CDR2 FQDESV (reference sequence). The CDR3 is 15 amino acids. CDR3 in amino acids: CASSRRGQGPYEQYF. CDR3 DNA sequence: TGTGCCAGCAGCCGGCGGGGACAGGGTCCCTACGAGCAGTACTTC. The variable domain in full, with the rest retrieved from reference TRBV11-1 and TRBJ2-7, is EAEVAQSPRYKITEKSQAVAFWCDPISGHATLYWYRQILGQGPELLVQFQDESVVDDSQLPKDRFSAERLKGVDSTLKIQPAELGDSAMYLCASSRRGQGPYEQYFGPGTRLTVT.

This clone came up once. The chain uses TRBV5-4 and TRBJ1-2; D may be TRBD1 (5 bases). There are 13 residues in the CDR3. The germline V and J ends were trimmed by 3 bases and 1 base, with 7 bases remaining between them. CDR1 SGHNT and CDR2 YYREEE come from the germline V gene (reference sequence). CDR3 loop: CASSWGINYGYTF. Written as DNA, the CDR3 is TGTGCCAGCAGCTGGGGCATTAACTATGGCTACACCTTC.

The chain is built from TRBV5-6 and TRBJ2-3; 12 bases line up with TRBD1. V was clipped by 4 bases and J by 4 bases; unmatched bases: 7. CDR3 size: 16 residues. Germline V lookup: CDR1 SGHDT, CDR2 YYEEEE. The CDR3 sequence: CASSPGTGGGSDTQYF. The DNA for the CDR3 is TGTGCCAGCAGCCCTGGGACAGGGGGCGGTTCAGATACGCAGTATTTT.

Worth noting for this clone: At one of its ends the junction is not consistent with the germline gene, which may arise from a read error. Other DNA sequences within the sample encode an identical CDR3. The J gene is TRBJ1-6, the V gene TRBV28; D might be TRBD1 (6 bases). The CDR3 runs 15 residues. Looked up from germline, CDR1 is MDHEN and CDR2 is SYDVKM. The CDR3 loop is CASSRTEPYNSPLHF. The CDR3 coding sequence is TGTGCCAGCAGTCGGACAGAACCTTATAATTCCCCCCTCCACTTT.

This chain links TRBV5-6 with TRBJ2-7, with D perhaps TRBD2 (6 bases). The CDR3 is made up of 14 amino acids. Trimming shortened V by 3 bases and J by 5 bases, and 15 bases separated the two germline ends. Germline-derived CDR1 and CDR2 are SGHDT and YYEEEE. The CDR3 reads CASSSGDLMHEQYF. For the CDR3, the DNA is TGTGCCAGCAGCTCGGGGGATCTCATGCACGAGCAGTACTTC.

The genes are TRBV14 and TRBJ2-1; D possibly corresponds to TRBD1 (6 bases). The CDR3 sequence is 17 residues long. The ends were cut back, 0 bases at V and 7 bases at J, with 19 bases in the middle. Germline V gene lookup returns CDR1 SGHDN and CDR2 FVKESK. The DNA of the CDR3 is TGTGCCAGCAGCCAAGACAGGCCCAGGGGTACACGGAATGAGCAGTTCTTC. Its translation is CASSQDRPRGTRNEQFF.

The chain combines TRBV18 with TRBJ1-2, with D possibly matching TRBD1 (5 bases). The CDR3 consists of 16 residues. Germline CDR1 reads KGHSH; CDR2 reads LQKENI. Trimming shortened V by 6 bases and J by 9 bases, and 26 bases separated the two germline ends. The CDR3 loop is CASSNGAEGSTISYTF. The CDR3 DNA sequence: TGTGCCAGCTCGAATGGAGCGGAGGGGTCGACTATCAGCTACACCTTC.

DNA for the CDR3: TGTGCCAGCTCACCCCCCCCGAGGGTCGGTGAAAAACTGTTTTTT. This translates into CASSPPPRVGEKLFF. This chain joins TRBV18 and TRBJ1-4, with D hard to call. The germline V gene has CDR1 KGHSH and CDR2 LQKENI. The CDR3 consists of 15 residues. V was shortened by 3 bases and J by 7 bases, with 15 bases between the two germline ends. Using reference TRBV18 and TRBJ1-4 for the parts outside the CDR3, the full variable domain is NAGVMQNPRHLVRRRGQEARLRCSPMKGHSHVYWYRQLPEEGLKFMVYLQKENIIDESGMPKERFSAEFPKEGPSILRIQQVVRGDSAAYFCASSPPPRVGEKLFFGSGTQLSVL.